The T cell receptor (beta chain) described here comes from a study of shared clonotypes between healthy human individuals. The protocol was immunoSEQ multiplex PCR, while the TCRdb copy is restricted to in-frame clones and leaves out a portion. The sample lists 2 million to 2.5 million clones, nearly 97% seen once, with 0.1% to 0.15% in the top ten. Deletions cut 6 bases from V and 4 bases from J, with 6 bases between. CDR1 is MNHEY, CDR2 SVGAGI, per germline. This CDR3 spans 11 amino acids. On this clone: Its antigen remains unidentified.

Study outcomes and limitations: Measured sharing among donors was expected to vary with sequencing depth.

This receptor was taken from a man aged 18 to 30 in good health. Sequenced input: naive CD4+ T cells sorted from blood. Subset of the sample: CD45RA+ positively selected. The genes are TRBV6-5 and TRBJ1-2; TRBD1 is a possible D gene (5 bases). This chain's CDR3 is CASRDIYGYTF. CDR3 DNA: TGTGCCAGCAGGGACATCTATGGCTACACCTTC.